A selection of T cell receptor beta chains follows, all from one sample in a study of graft-versus-host responses after intestinal transplantation. Sequencing was performed with immunoSEQ multiplex PCR; in TCRdb, only in-frame clones are kept and a portion is missing. The table shows about 54,000 clones, with 75% to 95% occurring only once. This sample comprised PBMCs, obtained approximately 97 weeks after intestinal transplant. These receptors all stem from a human patient who received an intestinal transplant, so some T cells may come from the graft donor. CDR3s include the opening cysteine and the closing phenylalanine or tryptophan. A D gene is named only where the DNA matches it firmly.

>TRBV5-5|TRBJ2-5|.|11
TGTGCCAGCAGTTTGCAAGAGACCCAGTACTTC
CASSLQETQYF
>TRBV7-8|TRBJ1-2|.|14
TGTGCCAGCAGCTCCTCCTATAGGAACTATGGCTACACCTTC
CASSSSYRNYGYTF
>TRBV18|TRBJ2-1|TRBD2|15
TGTGCCAGCTCCTGGACTAGCGGGGTCCCCAGTGAGCAGTTCTTC
CASSWTSGVPSEQFF
>TRBV6-5|TRBJ2-7|.|15
TGTGCCAGCAGTTACTCGCCAGCCAGCTCCTACGAGCAGTACTTC
CASSYSPASSYEQYF
>TRBV18|TRBJ2-7|.|14
TGTGCCAGCTCCACTAAGACGGGAAACTACGAGCAGTACTTC
CASSTKTGNYEQYF
>TRBV5-1|TRBJ2-6|.|16
TGCGCCAGCAGCTTCGGGGGCAGGTCTGGGGCCAACGTCCTGACTTTC
CASSFGGRSGANVLTF
>TRBV13|TRBJ1-1|.|13
TGTGCCAGCAGCTTAAGGTTTATCGGAGTAGCTTTCTTT
CASSLRFIGVAFF
>TRBV21-1|TRBJ2-3|.|18
TGTGCCAGCAGCAAAGACGGGGCGACTAGCGGGGGGGGAGATACGCAGTATTTT
CASSKDGATSGGGDTQYF
>TRBV5-1|TRBJ1-2|TRBD1|13
TGCGCCAGCACCACAGGGGGGAATCATGGCTACACCTTC
CASTTGGNHGYTF
>TRBV27|TRBJ2-7|TRBD1|14
TGTGCCAGCAGTTTTGGTCAGGGGGAAGACGAGCAGTACTTC
CASSFGQGEDEQYF
>TRBV19|TRBJ2-7|.|12
TGTGCCAGTAGTATAGGGGGCTACGAGCAGTACTTC
CASSIGGYEQYF
>TRBV6-1|TRBJ2-1|TRBD1|15
TGTGCCAGCGTCCCGGGACAGGGGGCATGGGGTGAGCAGTTCTTC
CASVPGQGAWGEQFF
>TRBV21-1|TRBJ1-1|.|15
TGTGCCAGCGGAAATTTACAGGGGACGAACACTGAAGCTTTCTTT
CASGNLQGTNTEAFF
>TRBV19|TRBJ1-1|.|13
TGTGCCAGTAGTATACTGGGGGCGGCTGAAGCTTTCTTT
CASSILGAAEAFF
>TRBV5-6|TRBJ2-2|.|15
TGTGCCAGCAGCCTGATGGCAAGCCCCACCGGGGAGCTGTTTTTT
CASSLMASPTGELFF
>TRBV20-1|TRBJ2-1|.|11
TGCAGTGTGAAAATCGTCAGTGAGCAGTTCTTC
CSVKIVSEQFF